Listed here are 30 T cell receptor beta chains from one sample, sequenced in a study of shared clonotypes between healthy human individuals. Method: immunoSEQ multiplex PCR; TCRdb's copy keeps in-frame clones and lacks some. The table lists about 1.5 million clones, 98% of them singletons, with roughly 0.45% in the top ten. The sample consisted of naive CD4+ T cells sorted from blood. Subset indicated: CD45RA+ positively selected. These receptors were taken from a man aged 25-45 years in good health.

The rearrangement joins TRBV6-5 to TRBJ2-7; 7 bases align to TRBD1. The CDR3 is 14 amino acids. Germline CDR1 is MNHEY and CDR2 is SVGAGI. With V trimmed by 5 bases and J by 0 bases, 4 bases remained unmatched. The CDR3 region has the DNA TGTGCCAGCAGTAGGACAGGACCCTCCTACGAGCAGTACTTC. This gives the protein CASSRTGPSYEQYF.

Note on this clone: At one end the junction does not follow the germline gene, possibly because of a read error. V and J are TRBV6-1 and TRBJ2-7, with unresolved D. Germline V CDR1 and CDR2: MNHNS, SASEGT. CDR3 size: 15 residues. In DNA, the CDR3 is TGTGCCAGCAGTGAAGGGACCTCCGACCTCTACGGGCAGTACTTC. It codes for CASSEGTSDLYGQYF.

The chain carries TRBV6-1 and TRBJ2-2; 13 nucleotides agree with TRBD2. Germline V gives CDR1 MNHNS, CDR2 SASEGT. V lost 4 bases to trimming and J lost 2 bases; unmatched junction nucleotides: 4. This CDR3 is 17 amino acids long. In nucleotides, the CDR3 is TGTGCCAGCAGTGCGACTAGCGGGAGGCGTAACACCGGGGAGCTGTTTTTT. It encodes CASSATSGRRNTGELFF.

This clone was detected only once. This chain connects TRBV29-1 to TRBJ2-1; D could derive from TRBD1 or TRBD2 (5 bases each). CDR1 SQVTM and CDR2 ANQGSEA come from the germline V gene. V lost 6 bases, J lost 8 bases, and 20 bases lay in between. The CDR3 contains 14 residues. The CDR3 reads CSVDRPRGRDEQFF. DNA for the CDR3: TGCAGCGTGGATCGACCCCGGGGCCGCGATGAGCAGTTCTTC.

The CDR3 loop reads CASSESLGVNEKLFF. In DNA, the CDR3 is TGTGCCAGCAGTGAATCGTTAGGGGTAAATGAAAAACTGTTTTTT. This chain links TRBV25-1 with TRBJ1-4; possibly TRBD1 for D (5 bases). The V end was cut by 1 base, the J end by 5 bases, with 11 bases between. The germline gives CDR1 MGHDK, CDR2 SYGVNS. This CDR3 spans 15 amino acids.

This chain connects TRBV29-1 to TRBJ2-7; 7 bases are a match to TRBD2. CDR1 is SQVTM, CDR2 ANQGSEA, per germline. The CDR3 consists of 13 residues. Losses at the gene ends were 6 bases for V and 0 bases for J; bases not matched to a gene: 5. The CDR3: CSVDGLGSYEQYF. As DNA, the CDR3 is TGCAGCGTGGATGGACTAGGCTCCTACGAGCAGTACTTC.

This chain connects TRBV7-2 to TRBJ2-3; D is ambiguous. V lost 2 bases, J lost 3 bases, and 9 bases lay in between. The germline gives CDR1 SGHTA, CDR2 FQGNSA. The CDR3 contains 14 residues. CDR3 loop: CASSLRMGTDTQYF. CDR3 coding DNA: TGTGCCAGCAGCTTAAGGATGGGGACAGATACGCAGTATTTT.

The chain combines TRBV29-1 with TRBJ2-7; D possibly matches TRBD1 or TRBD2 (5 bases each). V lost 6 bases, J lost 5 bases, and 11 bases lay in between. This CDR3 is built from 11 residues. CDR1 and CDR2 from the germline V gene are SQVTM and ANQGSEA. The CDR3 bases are TGCAGCGTGGGGACCGGGGACGAGCAGTACTTC. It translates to CSVGTGDEQYF.

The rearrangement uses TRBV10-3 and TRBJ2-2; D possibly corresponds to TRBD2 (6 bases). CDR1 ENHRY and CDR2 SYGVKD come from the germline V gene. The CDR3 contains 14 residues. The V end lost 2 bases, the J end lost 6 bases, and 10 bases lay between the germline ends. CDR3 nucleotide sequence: TGTGCCATCAGTGAGGGGCTAGCGCCCGGGGAGCTGTTTTTT. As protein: CAISEGLAPGELFF.

The DNA of the CDR3 is TGTGCCAGCTCAGCCGGGCCGGGCACTGAAGCTTTCTTT. Its protein is CASSAGPGTEAFF. This chain joins TRBV18 and TRBJ1-1; D gene ambiguous. Trimming stripped 5 bases from V and 4 bases from J, with 11 bases between. The CDR3 runs to 13 residues. Germline values: CDR1 KGHSH, CDR2 LQKENI.

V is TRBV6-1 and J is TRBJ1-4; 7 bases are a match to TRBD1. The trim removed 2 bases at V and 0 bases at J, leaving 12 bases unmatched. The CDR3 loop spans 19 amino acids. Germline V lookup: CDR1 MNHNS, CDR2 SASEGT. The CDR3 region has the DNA TGTGCCAGCAGTGAAAGGATTGGCAAGGGGGCCGCAACTAATGAAAAACTGTTTTTT. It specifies CASSERIGKGAATNEKLFF.

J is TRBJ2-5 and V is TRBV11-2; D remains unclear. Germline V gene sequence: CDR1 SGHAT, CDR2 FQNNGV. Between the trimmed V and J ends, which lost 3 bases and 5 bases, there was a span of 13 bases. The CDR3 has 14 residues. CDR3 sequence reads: CASSFSAVRETQYF. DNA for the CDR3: TGTGCCAGCAGCTTCTCAGCCGTGAGGGAGACCCAGTACTTC.

The CDR3 bases are TGTGCCAGCAGCCGCCGTGGGGGGTGGAACATTCAGTACTTC. Translated: CASSRRGGWNIQYF. This chain uses TRBV5-6 with TRBJ2-4, with D possibly TRBD2 on 6 matching bases. The CDR3 has 14 amino acids. V was clipped by 4 bases and J by 7 bases, with 15 bases between them. Germline V CDR1 and CDR2: SGHDT, YYEEEE.

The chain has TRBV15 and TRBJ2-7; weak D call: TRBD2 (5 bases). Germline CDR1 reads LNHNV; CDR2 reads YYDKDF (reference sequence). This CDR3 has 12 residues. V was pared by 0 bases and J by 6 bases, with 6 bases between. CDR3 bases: TGTGCCACCAGCAGAGAGGAGGTCGAGCAGTACTTC. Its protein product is CATSREEVEQYF.

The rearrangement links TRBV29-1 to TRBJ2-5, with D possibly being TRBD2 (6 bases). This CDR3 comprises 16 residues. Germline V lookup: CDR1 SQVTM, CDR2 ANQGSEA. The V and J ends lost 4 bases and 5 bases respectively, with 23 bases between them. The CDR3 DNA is TGCAGCGTTGTGGTTAGCGGAATTATGTGGGGTGAGACCCAGTACTTC. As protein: CSVVVSGIMWGETQYF.

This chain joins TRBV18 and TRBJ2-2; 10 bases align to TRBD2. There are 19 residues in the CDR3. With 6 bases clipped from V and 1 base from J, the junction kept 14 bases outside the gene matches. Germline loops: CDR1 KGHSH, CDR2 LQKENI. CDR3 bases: TGTGCCAGCTCTCCTTCCAGGCTAGCGGGAGTGGTGAACACCGGGGAGCTGTTTTTT. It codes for CASSPSRLAGVVNTGELFF. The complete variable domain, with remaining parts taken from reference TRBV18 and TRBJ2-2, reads NAGVMQNPRHLVRRRGQEARLRCSPMKGHSHVYWYRQLPEEGLKFMVYLQKENIIDESGMPKERFSAEFPKEGPSILRIQQVVRGDSAAYFCASSPSRLAGVVNTGELFFGEGSRLTVL.

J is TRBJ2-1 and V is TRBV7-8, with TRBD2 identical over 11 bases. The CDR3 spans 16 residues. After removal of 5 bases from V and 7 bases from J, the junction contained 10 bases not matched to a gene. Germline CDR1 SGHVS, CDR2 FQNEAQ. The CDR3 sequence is CASSGQGLAARNEQFF. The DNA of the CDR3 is TGTGCCAGCAGCGGGCAGGGACTAGCGGCCAGAAATGAGCAGTTCTTC. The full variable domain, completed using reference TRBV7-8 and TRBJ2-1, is GAGVSQSPRYKVAKRGQDVALRCDPISGHVSLFWYQQALGQGPEFLTYFQNEAQLDKSGLPSDRFFAERPEGSVSTLKIQRTQQEDSAVYLCASSGQGLAARNEQFFGPGTRLTVL.

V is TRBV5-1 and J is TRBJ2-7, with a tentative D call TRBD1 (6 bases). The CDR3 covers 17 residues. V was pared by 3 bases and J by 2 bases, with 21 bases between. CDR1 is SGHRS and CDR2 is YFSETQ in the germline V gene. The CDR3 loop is CASSSQPTGLGTYEQYF. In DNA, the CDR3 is TGCGCCAGCAGCTCCCAACCGACAGGCCTCGGGACCTACGAGCAGTACTTC.

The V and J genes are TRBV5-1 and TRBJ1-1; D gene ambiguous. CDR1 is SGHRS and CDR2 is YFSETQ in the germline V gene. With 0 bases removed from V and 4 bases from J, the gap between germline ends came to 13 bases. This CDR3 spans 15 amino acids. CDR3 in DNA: TGCGCCAGCAGCTTGGTTGGAGGATCGAGCACTGAAGCTTTCTTT. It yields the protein CASSLVGGSSTEAFF.

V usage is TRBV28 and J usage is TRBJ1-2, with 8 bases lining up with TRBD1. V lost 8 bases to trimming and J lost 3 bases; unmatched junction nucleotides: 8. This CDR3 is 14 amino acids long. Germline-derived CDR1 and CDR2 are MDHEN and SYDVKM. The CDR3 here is CASYEQGAYYGYTF. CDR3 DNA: TGTGCCAGCTACGAGCAGGGGGCGTACTATGGCTACACCTTC.

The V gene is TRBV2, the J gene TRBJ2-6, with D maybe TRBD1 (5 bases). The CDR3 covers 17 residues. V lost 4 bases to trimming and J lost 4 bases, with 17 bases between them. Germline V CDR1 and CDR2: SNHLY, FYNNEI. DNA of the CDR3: TGTGCCAGCAGTGCCCTTGTCAGGGCCAGCGGGGCCAACGTCCTGACTTTC. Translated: CASSALVRASGANVLTF.

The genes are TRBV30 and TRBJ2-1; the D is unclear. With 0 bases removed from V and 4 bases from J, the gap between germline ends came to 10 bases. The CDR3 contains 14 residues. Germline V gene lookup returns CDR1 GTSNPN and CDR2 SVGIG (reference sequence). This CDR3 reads CAWSVVFVYNEQFF. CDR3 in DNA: TGTGCCTGGAGTGTAGTTTTCGTGTACAATGAGCAGTTCTTC.

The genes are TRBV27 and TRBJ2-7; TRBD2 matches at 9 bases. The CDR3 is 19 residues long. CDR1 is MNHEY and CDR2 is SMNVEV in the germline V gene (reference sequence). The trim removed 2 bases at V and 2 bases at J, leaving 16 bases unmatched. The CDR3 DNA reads TGTGCCAGCAGTTTAAATGGCGGGAGGGCGACGCAATTGACCTACGAGCAGTACTTC. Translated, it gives CASSLNGGRATQLTYEQYF.

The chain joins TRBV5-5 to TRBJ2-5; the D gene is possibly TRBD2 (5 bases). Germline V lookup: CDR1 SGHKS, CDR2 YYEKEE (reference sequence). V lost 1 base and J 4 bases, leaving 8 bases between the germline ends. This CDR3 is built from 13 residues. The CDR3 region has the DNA TGTGCCAGCAGCTTGATAGGGAGAGAGACCCAGTACTTC. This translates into CASSLIGRETQYF.

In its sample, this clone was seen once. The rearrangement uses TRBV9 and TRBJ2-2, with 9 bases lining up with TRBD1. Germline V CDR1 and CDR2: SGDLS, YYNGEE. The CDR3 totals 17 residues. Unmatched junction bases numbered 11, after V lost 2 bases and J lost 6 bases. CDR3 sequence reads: CASSVTGGVILPGELFF. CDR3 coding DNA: TGTGCCAGCAGCGTTACAGGGGGCGTTATCTTACCCGGGGAGCTGTTTTTT.

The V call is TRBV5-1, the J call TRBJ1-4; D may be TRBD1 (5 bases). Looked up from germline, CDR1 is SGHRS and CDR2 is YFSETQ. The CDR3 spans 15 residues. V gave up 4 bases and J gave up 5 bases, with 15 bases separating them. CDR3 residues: CASSPSARANEKLFF. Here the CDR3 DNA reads TGCGCCAGCAGCCCCTCGGCCAGGGCAAATGAAAAACTGTTTTTT.

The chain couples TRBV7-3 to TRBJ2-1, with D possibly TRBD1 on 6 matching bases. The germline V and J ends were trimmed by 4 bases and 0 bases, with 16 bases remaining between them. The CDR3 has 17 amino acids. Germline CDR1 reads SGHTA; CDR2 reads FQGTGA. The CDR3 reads CASSSRDRSGSYNEQFF. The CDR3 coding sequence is TGTGCCAGCAGCTCACGCGACAGGTCTGGCTCCTACAATGAGCAGTTCTTC.

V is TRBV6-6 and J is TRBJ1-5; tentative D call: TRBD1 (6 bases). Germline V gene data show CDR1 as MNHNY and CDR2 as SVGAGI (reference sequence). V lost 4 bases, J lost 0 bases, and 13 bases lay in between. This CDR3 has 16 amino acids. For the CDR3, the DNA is TGTGCCAGCAGTTTAGACAGGAGCCATAGCAATCAGCCCCAGCATTTT. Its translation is CASSLDRSHSNQPQHF.

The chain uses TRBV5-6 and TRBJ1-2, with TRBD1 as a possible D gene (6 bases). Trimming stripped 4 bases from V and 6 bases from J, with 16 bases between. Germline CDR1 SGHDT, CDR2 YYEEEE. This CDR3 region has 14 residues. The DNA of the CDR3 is TGTGCCAGCAGCCCCGGGACAAGGAAAGATGGCTACACCTTC. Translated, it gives CASSPGTRKDGYTF.

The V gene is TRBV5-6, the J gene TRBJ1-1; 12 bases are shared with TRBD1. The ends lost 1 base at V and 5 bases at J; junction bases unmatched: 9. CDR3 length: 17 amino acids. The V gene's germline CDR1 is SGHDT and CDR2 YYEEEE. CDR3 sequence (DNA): TGTGCCAGCAGCTTGCCGGGACAGGGGGCGAGTAGGACTGAAGCTTTCTTT. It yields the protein CASSLPGQGASRTEAFF.